This note documents a single TCR beta chain sequence. The antigen is unknown. The entry originates in a study of Ad26.COV2.S vaccination and SARS-CoV-2 variants. Study background: Into the muscle, Ad26.COV2.S was dosed once or twice, 56 days apart.

The table came from immunoSEQ multiplex PCR; TCRdb's copy has only in-frame clones and leaves some out. The sample holds some 460,000 clones, roughly nine tenths seen once. Noted treatment: roughly 18 received Ad26.COV2.S at low or high dose, single or two shots; about 5 received placebo; per-sample allocation not given. Day 63 following the first vaccine or placebo injection was when the samples were taken. Points from the study as a whole: Following vaccination, spike-specific CD8+ and CD4+ T cell responses reportedly exhibited substantial breadth. While placebo recipients had lower spike-specific TCR breadth, vaccine recipients had more.

Per the germline V gene, CDR1 is MDHEN and CDR2 is SYDVKM. The CDR3 has 13 amino acids. Trimming removed 2 bases from V and 5 bases from J, with 7 bases in between. This receptor was taken from a person between 18 and 60 years old who received the Ad26.COV2.S COVID-19 vaccine or a placebo. The sample consisted of peripheral blood, taken in a trial of Ad26.COV2.S vaccine versus placebo. The chain recombines TRBV28 with TRBJ1-5; TRBD1 is a possible D gene (5 bases). The CDR3 sequence: CASSLGAYQPQHF. DNA of the CDR3: TGTGCCAGCAGTTTAGGGGCGTATCAGCCCCAGCATTTT. The whole variable domain, remainder taken from reference TRBV28 and TRBJ1-5, is DVKVTQSSRYLVKRTGEKVFLECVQDMDHENMFWYRQDPGLGLRLIYFSYDVKMKEKGDIPEGYSVSREKKERFSLILESASTNQTSMYLCASSLGAYQPQHFGDGTRLSIL.